Listed below are T cell receptor beta chains from one sample, sequenced in a study of blood T cell repertoires in COVID-19. Assay used: immunoSEQ multiplex PCR; TCRdb lists only in-frame clones, some missing. The table records a few hundred thousand clones, over 75% of them present only once. Sequenced: peripheral blood. The receptor source for this set is a man in his forties or fifties with COVID-19, enrolled during active disease. Both conserved end residues are part of each CDR3. D genes are given only for firm matches. Clone size appears in some rows only: once, few, many, or a class for an expanded clone.

TRBJ1-1 . . TRBV9 CASSASGGSGYTEAFF TGTGCCAGCAGCGCATCGGGGGGATCGGGGTACACTGAAGCTTTCTTT
TRBJ2-3 . TRBD2 TRBV2 CASKVGTSADTQYF TGTGCCAGCAAGGTGGGGACTAGCGCGGATACGCAGTATTTT
TRBJ2-1 . TRBD2 TRBV6-1 CASSELAGVSYNEQFF TGTGCCAGCAGTGAACTAGCGGGAGTATCCTACAATGAGCAGTTCTTC
TRBJ1-3 . TRBD1 TRBV5-1 CASSFIGQGQNSGNTIYF TGCGCCAGCAGCTTTATAGGACAGGGTCAGAACTCTGGAAACACCATATATTTT
TRBJ1-1 . . TRBV19 CASSRGPVNTEAFF TGTGCCAGTAGCCGCGGGCCGGTGAACACTGAAGCTTTCTTT
TRBJ1-4 . . TRBV6-2/TRBV6-3 CASSYSPGATNEKLFF TGTGCCAGCAGTTACTCTCCGGGAGCCACTAATGAAAAACTGTTTTTT
TRBJ1-2 . . TRBV5-6 CASSLMGEDGYTF TGTGCCAGCAGCTTGATGGGAGAGGATGGCTACACCTTC
TRBJ2-1 . . TRBV6-5 CASSYARTGGNEQFF TGTGCCAGCAGTTACGCGCGGACCGGGGGCAATGAGCAGTTCTTC
TRBJ2-7 many TRBD1 TRBV15 CATSRGRGQVAYEQYF TGTGCCACCAGCAGGGGTAGGGGACAGGTTGCCTACGAGCAGTACTTC
TRBJ1-1 . . TRBV3-1/TRBV3-2 CASSPPTPREAAFF TGTGCCAGCAGCCCCCCCACCCCCCGTGAAGCAGCTTTCTTT
TRBJ2-5 . . TRBV9 CASSERGNGAQYF TGTGCCAGCAGCGAGAGAGGGAATGGGGCCCAGTACTTC
TRBJ1-5 . . TRBV6-1 CASSEEQGSGSNQPQHF TGTGCCAGCAGTGAGGAGCAGGGTAGTGGAAGCAATCAGCCCCAGCATTTT
TRBJ2-7 few . TRBV7-8 CASSPTRKSYEQYF TGTGCCAGCAGCCCTACCAGGAAGTCCTACGAGCAGTACTTC
TRBJ2-2 . . TRBV21-1 CASSNVRNTGKNTGELFF TGTGCCAGCAGCAATGTCCGGAACACAGGAAAAAACACCGGGGAGCTGTTTTTT
TRBJ2-1 . TRBD2 TRBV6-5 CASRTSWSSYNEQFF TGTGCCAGCAGGACTAGCTGGAGCTCCTACAATGAGCAGTTCTTC
TRBJ1-1 once . TRBV5-1 CASSQGGITFTEAFF TGCGCCAGCAGCCAGGGTGGGATAACGTTCACTGAAGCTTTCTTT
TRBJ2-2 . . TRBV7-6 CASRRGTVNTGELFF TGTGCCAGCAGACGCGGGACAGTAAACACCGGGGAGCTGTTTTTT
TRBJ2-3 . . TRBV7-9 CASSPRGADTQYF TGTGCCAGCAGCCCGCGGGGTGCAGATACGCAGTATTTT
TRBJ1-6 once TRBD1 TRBV29-1 CSAQDRGDNSPLHF TGCAGCGCCCAGGACAGGGGCGATAATTCACCCCTCCACTTT
TRBJ2-7 . TRBD1 TRBV27 CASSLQGVTYEQYF TGTGCCAGCAGTCTTCAGGGGGTAACCTACGAGCAGTACTTC
TRBJ1-5 . TRBD1 TRBV5-6 CASSRDRGPLQPQHF TGTGCCAGCAGCCGGGACAGGGGGCCCCTTCAGCCCCAGCATTTT
TRBJ2-3 few . TRBV7-9 CASSFSSGLSTDTQYF TGTGCCAGCAGCTTTTCCAGCGGACTTAGCACAGATACGCAGTATTTT
TRBJ1-2 . . TRBV9 CASSVVTGGYTF TGTGCCAGCAGCGTAGTCACAGGGGGCTACACCTTC
TRBJ2-5 . TRBD2 TRBV13 CASSSRLAGKETQYF TGTGCCAGCAGCTCGAGACTAGCGGGAAAGGAGACCCAGTACTTC
TRBJ1-5 few . TRBV21-1 CASSTPNQPQHF TGTGCCAGCAGCACCCCTAATCAGCCCCAGCATTTT
TRBJ1-2 . TRBD1 TRBV6-5 CASRDRGPGGYTF TGTGCCAGTAGAGACAGGGGGCCCGGTGGCTACACCTTC
TRBJ1-5 . . TRBV7-9 CASSLRGQPQHF TGTGCCAGCAGCTTGCGGGGTCAGCCCCAGCATTTT
TRBJ1-2 few . TRBV14 CASSLYRENGYTF TGTGCCAGCAGCCTATACAGGGAGAATGGCTACACCTTC
TRBJ2-5 . . TRBV7-9 CASSSAWQNQETQYF TGTGCCAGCAGCTCAGCGTGGCAGAACCAAGAGACCCAGTACTTC
TRBJ2-2 . TRBD2 TRBV5-4 CASSAGLASGELFF TGTGCCAGCAGCGCGGGACTAGCATCCGGGGAGCTGTTTTTT
TRBJ2-3 once TRBD2 TRBV7-6 CASSFLAGGPTDTQYF TGTGCCAGCAGCTTCCTGGCGGGAGGGCCAACAGATACGCAGTATTTT
TRBJ2-3 . TRBD2 TRBV6-5 CASIRLAGSTDTQYF TGTGCCAGCATCAGACTAGCGGGGAGCACAGATACGCAGTATTTT
TRBJ2-2 . . TRBV27 CASSEEGKAGELFF TGTGCCAGCAGTGAGGAGGGAAAGGCCGGGGAGCTGTTTTTT
TRBJ2-2 . . TRBV27 CASSFSNTGELFF TGTGCCAGCAGTTTCTCGAACACCGGGGAGCTGTTTTTT